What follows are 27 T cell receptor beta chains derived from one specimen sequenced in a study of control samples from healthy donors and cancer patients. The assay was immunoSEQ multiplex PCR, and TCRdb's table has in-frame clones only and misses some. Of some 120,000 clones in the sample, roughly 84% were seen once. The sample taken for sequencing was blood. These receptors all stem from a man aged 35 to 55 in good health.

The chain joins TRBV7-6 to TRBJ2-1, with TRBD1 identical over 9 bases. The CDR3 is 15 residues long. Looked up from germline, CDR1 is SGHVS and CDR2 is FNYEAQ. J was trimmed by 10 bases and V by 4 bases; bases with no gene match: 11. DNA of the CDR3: TGTGCCAGCAGCTCCTCAGGACAGGGGATGAGGGAGCAGTTCTTC. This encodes CASSSSGQGMREQFF.

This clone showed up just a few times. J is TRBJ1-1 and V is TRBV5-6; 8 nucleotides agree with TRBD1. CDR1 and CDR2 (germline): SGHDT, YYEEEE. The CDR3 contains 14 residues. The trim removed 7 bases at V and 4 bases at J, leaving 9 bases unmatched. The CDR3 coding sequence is TGTGCCAGCGCCTCAGGGGGCTGGGGCACTGAAGCTTTCTTT. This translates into CASASGGWGTEAFF.

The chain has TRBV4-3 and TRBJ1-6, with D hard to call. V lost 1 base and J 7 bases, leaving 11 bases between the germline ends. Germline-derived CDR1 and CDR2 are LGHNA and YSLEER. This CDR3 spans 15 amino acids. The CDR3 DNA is TGCGCCAGCAGCCAAGCGACACGGCAAAATTCACCCCTCCACTTT. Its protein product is CASSQATRQNSPLHF.

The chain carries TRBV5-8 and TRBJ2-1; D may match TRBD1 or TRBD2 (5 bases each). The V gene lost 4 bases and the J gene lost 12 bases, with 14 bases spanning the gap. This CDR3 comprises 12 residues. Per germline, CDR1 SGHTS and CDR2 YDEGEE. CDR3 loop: CASSEGRLGQFF. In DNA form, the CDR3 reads TGTGCCAGCAGCGAGGGACGCCTGGGGCAGTTCTTC.

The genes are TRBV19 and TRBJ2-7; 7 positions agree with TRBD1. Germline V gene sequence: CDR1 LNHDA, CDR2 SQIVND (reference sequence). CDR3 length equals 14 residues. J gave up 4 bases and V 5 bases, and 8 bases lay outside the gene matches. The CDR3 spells CASSWTGPSYEQYF. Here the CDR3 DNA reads TGTGCCAGTAGTTGGACAGGACCGTCTTACGAGCAGTACTTC. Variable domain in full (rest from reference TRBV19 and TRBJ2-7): DGGITQSPKYLFRKEGQNVTLSCEQNLNHDAMYWYRQDPGQGLRLIYYSQIVNDFQKGDIAEGYSVSREKKESFPLTVTSAQKNPTAFYLCASSWTGPSYEQYFGPGTRLTVT.

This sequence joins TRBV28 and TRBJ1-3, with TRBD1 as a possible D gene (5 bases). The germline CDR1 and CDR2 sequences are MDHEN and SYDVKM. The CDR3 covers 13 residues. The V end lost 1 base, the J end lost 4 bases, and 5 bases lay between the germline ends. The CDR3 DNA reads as TGTGCCAGCAGTTTATACAGGGGAAACACCATATATTTT. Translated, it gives CASSLYRGNTIYF.

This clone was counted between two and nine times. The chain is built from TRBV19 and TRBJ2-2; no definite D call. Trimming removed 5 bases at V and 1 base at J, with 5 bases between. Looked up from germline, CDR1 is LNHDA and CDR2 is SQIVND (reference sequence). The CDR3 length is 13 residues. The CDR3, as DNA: TGTGCCAGTAGTGCAAGGAACACCGGGGAGCTGTTTTTT. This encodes CASSARNTGELFF.

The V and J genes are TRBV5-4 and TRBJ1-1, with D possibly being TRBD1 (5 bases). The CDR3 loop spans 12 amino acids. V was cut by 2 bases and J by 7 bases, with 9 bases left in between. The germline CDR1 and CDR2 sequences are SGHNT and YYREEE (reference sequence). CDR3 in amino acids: CASSLGELEAFF. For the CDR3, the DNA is TGTGCCAGCAGCTTAGGGGAGCTTGAAGCTTTCTTT.

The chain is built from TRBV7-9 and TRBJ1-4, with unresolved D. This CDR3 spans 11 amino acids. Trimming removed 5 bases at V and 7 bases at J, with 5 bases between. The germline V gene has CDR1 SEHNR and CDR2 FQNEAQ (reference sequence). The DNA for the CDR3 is TGTGCCAGCAGCGCCCTTGAAAAACTGTTTTTT. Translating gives CASSALEKLFF.

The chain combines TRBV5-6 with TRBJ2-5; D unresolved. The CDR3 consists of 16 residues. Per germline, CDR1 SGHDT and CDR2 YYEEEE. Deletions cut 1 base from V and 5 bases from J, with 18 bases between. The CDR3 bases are TGTGCCAGCAGCTTGTTTCCGGGTGGTAGTTCGGAGACCCAGTACTTC. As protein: CASSLFPGGSSETQYF.

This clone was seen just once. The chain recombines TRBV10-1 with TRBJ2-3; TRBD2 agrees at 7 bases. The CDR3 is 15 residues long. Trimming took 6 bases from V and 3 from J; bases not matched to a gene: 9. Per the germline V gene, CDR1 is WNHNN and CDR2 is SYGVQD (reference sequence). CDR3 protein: CASRPGGGGTDTQYF. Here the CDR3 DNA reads TGCGCCAGCAGACCCGGTGGGGGGGGGACAGATACGCAGTATTTT.

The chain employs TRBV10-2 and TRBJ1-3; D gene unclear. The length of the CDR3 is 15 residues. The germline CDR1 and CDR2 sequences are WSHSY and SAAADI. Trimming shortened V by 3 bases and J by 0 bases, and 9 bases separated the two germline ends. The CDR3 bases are TGCGCCAGCAGTGAAGACCGTAGCTCTGGAAACACCATATATTTT. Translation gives CASSEDRSSGNTIYF.

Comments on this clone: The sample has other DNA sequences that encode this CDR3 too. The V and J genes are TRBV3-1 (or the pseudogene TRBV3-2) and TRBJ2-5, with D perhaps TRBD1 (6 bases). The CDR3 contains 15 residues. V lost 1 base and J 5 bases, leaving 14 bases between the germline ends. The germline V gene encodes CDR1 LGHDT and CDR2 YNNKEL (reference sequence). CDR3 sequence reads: CASSQAPYRGETQYF. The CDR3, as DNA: TGTGCCAGCAGCCAAGCGCCCTATAGGGGGGAGACCCAGTACTTC.

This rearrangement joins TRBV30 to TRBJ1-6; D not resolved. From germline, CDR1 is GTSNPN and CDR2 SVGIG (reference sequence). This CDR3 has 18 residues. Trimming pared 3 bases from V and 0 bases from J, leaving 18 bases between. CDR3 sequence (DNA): TGTGCCTGGAGCGAAAGGGTCCACCCGAGCTCCTATAATTCACCCCTCCACTTT. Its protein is CAWSERVHPSSYNSPLHF.

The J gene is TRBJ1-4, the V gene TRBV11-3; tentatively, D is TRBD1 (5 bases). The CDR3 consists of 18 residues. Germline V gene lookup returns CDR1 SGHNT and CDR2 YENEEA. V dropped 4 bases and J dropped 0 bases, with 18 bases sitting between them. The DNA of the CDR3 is TGTGCCAGCAGCTCAACCCGGGGGGGTTTTCCAACTAATGAAAAACTGTTTTTT. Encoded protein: CASSSTRGGFPTNEKLFF.

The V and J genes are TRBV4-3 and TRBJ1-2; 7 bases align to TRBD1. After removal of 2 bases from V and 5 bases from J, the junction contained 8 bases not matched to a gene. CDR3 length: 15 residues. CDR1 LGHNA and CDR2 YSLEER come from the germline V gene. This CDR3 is CASSQNPTGQYGYTF. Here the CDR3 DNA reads TGCGCCAGCAGCCAAAATCCGACAGGGCAGTATGGCTACACCTTC.

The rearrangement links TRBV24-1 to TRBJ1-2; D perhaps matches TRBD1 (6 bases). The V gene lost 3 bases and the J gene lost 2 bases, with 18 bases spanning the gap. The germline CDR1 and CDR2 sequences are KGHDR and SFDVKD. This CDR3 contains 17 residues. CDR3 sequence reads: CATSDNRAFIGNYGYTF. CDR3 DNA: TGTGCCACCAGTGATAACAGGGCATTTATAGGAAACTATGGCTACACCTTC.

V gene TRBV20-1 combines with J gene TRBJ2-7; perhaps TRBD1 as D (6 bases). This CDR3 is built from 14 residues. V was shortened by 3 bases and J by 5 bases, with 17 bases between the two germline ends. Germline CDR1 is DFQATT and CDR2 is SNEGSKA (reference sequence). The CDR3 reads CSASLGQGIHEQYF. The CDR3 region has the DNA TGCAGTGCTAGTCTCGGGCAGGGGATCCACGAGCAGTACTTC.

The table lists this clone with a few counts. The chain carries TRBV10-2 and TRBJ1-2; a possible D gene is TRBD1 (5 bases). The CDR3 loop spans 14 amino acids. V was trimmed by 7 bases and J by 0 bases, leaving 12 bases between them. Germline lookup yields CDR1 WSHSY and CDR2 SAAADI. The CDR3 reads CASTTASANYGYTF. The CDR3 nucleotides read TGCGCCAGCACGACAGCCAGTGCTAACTATGGCTACACCTTC.

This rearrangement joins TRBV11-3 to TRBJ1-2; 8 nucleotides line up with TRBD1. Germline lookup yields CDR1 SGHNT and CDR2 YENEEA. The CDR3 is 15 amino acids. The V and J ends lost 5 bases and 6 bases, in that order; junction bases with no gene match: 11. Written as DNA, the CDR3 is TGTGCCAGCAGCGCCAATCCGACAGGGGATCATGGCTACACCTTC. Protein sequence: CASSANPTGDHGYTF.

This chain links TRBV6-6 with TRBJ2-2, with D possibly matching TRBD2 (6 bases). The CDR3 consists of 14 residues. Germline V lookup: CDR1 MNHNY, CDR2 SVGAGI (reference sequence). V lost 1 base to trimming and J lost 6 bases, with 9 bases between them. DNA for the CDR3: TGTGCCAGCAGTTACTTAACGGGAGCCGGGGAGCTGTTTTTT. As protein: CASSYLTGAGELFF.

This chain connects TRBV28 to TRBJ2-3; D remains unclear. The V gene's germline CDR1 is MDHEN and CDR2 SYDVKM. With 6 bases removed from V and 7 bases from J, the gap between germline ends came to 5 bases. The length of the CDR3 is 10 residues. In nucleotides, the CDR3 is TGTGCCAGCAGACAGAATACGCAGTATTTT. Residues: CASRQNTQYF.

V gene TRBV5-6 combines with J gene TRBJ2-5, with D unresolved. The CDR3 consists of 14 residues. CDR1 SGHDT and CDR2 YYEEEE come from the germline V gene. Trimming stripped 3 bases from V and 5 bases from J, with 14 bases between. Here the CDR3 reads CASSWGSGSETQYF. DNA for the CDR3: TGTGCCAGCAGCTGGGGATCTGGGTCGGAGACCCAGTACTTC. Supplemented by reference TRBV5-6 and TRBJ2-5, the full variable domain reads DAGVTQSPTHLIKTRGQQVTLRCSPKSGHDTVSWYQQALGQGPQFIFQYYEEEERQRGNFPDRFSGHQFPNYSSELNVNALLLGDSALYLCASSWGSGSETQYFGPGTRLLVL.

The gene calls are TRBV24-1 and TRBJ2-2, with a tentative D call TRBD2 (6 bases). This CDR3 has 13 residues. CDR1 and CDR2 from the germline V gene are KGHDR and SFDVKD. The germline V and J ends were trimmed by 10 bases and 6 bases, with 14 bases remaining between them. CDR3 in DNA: TGTGCCACTCGGGACTCCTCTCCCGGGGAGCTGTTTTTT. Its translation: CATRDSSPGELFF.

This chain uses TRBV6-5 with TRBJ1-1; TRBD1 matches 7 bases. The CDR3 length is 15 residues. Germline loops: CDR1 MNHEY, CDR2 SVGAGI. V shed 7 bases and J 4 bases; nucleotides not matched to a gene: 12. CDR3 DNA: TGTGCCAGCATCCAATCGGGACAGCGGGGCACTGAAGCTTTCTTT. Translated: CASIQSGQRGTEAFF.

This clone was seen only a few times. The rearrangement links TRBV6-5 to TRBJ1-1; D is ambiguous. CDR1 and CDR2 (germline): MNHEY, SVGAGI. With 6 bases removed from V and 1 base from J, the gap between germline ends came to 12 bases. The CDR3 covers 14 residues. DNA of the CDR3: TGTGCCAGCAGCCTAAGTCTATCGAACACTGAAGCTTTCTTT. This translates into CASSLSLSNTEAFF.

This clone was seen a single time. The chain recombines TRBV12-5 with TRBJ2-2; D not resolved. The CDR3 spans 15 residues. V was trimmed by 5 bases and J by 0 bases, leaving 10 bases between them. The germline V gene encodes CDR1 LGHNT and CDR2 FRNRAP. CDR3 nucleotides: TGTGCTAGTGGTCCCCCGAAGGCGAACACCGGGGAGCTGTTTTTT. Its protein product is CASGPPKANTGELFF. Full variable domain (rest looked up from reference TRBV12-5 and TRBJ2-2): DARVTQTPRHKVTEMGQEVTMRCQPILGHNTVFWYRQTMMQGLELLAYFRNRAPLDDSGMPKDRFSAEMPDATLATLKIQPSEPRDSAVYFCASGPPKANTGELFFGEGSRLTVL.